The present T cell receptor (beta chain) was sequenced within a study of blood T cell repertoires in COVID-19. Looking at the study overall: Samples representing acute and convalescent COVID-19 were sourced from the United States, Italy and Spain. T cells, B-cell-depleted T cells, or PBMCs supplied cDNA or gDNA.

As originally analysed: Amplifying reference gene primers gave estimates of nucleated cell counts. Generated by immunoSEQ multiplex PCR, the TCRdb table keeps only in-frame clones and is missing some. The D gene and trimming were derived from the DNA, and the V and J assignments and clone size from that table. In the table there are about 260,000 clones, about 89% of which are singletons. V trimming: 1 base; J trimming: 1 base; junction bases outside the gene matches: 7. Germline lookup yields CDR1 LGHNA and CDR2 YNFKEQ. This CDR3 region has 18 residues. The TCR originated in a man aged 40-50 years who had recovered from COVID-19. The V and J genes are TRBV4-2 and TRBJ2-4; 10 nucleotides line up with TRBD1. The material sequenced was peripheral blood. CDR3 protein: CASSQAGTGAGAKNIQYF. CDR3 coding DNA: TGTGCCAGCAGCCAAGCCGGGACAGGGGCCGGTGCCAAAAACATTCAGTACTTC.